The sequence of this TCR beta chain was determined in a study of T-cell reconstitution after alpha-beta-depleted transplantation in children. The germline gives CDR1 DFQATT, CDR2 SNEGSKA (reference sequence). Trimming took 6 bases from V and 7 from J; bases not matched to a gene: 8. The CDR3 is made up of 13 amino acids. The authors prepared the TCRbeta library with unique molecular identifiers. TCRdb re-derived calls from the PCR reads in MiXCR, one entry per CDR3 protein. The sample lists about 210,000 distinct CDR3 sequences, approximately 19% seen once, with 35% to 50% in the top ten. The clonotype comes from a male patient between 2 and 10 years old who had a stem cell transplant for acute lymphoblastic leukemia, so the T cells may come from the graft donor. Sequencing used PBMCs, mostly from graft donor cells, obtained 360 days after TCRalphabeta/CD19-depleted stem cell transplant. The chain employs TRBV20-1 and TRBJ1-3, with 8 bases aligning to TRBD1. The CDR3 loop reads CSADSRGQNTIYF. The CDR3 DNA reads TGCAGTGCCGACAGCAGGGGGCAGAACACCATATATTTT.